The 18 T cell receptor beta chains below were found in one sample sequenced in a study of cytomegalovirus exposure and HLA in healthy donors. The study ran its PCR with 60 Vbeta and 13 Jbeta primers. The table came from immunoSEQ multiplex PCR; TCRdb's copy has only in-frame clones and leaves some out. The repertoire holds more than 85,000 clones, 60% to 85% seen once, with about 5.8% in the top ten. The sample taken for sequencing was PBMCs. All receptors come from a male donor in good health and CMV-seronegative.

The chain employs TRBV7-9 and TRBJ1-2; D may be TRBD1 (5 bases). Per germline, CDR1 SEHNR and CDR2 FQNEAQ (reference sequence). Trimming left V 4 bases short and J 8 bases short, with 14 bases between. The CDR3 runs 13 residues. This chain's CDR3 is CASSSGLPMGYTF. CDR3 DNA: TGTGCCAGCAGCTCGGGACTGCCGATGGGCTACACCTTC. The full variable domain, completed using reference TRBV7-9 and TRBJ1-2, is DTGVSQNPRHKITKRGQNVTFRCDPISEHNRLYWYRQTLGQGPEFLTYFQNEAQLEKSRLLSDRFSAERPKGSFSTLEIQRTEQGDSAMYLCASSSGLPMGYTFGSGTRLTVV.

This chain uses TRBV9 with TRBJ1-3; tentative D call: TRBD1 (6 bases). Germline CDR1 is SGDLS and CDR2 is YYNGEE. This CDR3 region has 16 residues. V was cut by 0 bases and J by 4 bases, with 14 bases left in between. The CDR3 loop reads CASSVDPTGSGNTIYF. CDR3 nucleotide sequence: TGTGCCAGCAGCGTAGACCCCACAGGGAGCGGAAACACCATATATTTT.

The rearrangement joins TRBV28 to TRBJ2-2, with 10 bases matching TRBD2. Looked up from germline, CDR1 is MDHEN and CDR2 is SYDVKM. The V and J ends lost 6 bases and 1 base, in that order; junction bases with no gene match: 2. The CDR3 covers 15 residues. The CDR3 bases are TGTGCCAGCAGGCGACTAGCGGGGAACACCGGGGAGCTGTTTTTT. Its translation is CASRRLAGNTGELFF.

The genes are TRBV7-3 and TRBJ2-1, with D unresolved. The germline V gene encodes CDR1 SGHTA and CDR2 FQGTGA. The germline V and J ends were trimmed by 5 bases and 5 bases, with 10 bases remaining between them. The CDR3 contains 13 residues. For the CDR3, the DNA is TGTGCCAGCAGCATCTCCAGAAACAATGAGCAGTTCTTC. This translates into CASSISRNNEQFF.

This chain links TRBV6-4 with TRBJ2-2; D may be TRBD2 (6 bases). With 3 bases removed from V and 2 bases from J, the gap between germline ends came to 10 bases. Germline CDR1 reads MRHNA; CDR2 reads SNTAGT. This CDR3 is built from 15 residues. CDR3 sequence (DNA): TGTGCCAGCAGTGATTTAGCGGCTAACACCGGGGAGCTGTTTTTT. This translates into CASSDLAANTGELFF.

This chain joins TRBV27 and TRBJ2-7; 9 positions agree with TRBD2. Germline V CDR1 and CDR2: MNHEY, SMNVEV (reference sequence). Trimming removed 5 bases from V and 2 bases from J; junction bases left unmatched: 4. The CDR3 loop spans 14 amino acids. This CDR3 reads CASSRLAGAYEQYF. CDR3 sequence (DNA): TGTGCCAGCAGTCGCTTAGCGGGAGCCTACGAGCAGTACTTC.

The chain couples TRBV7-2 to TRBJ2-7; TRBD2 matches at 7 bases. V shed 7 bases, J shed 0 bases, and the junction held 9 bases outside the gene matches. CDR1 and CDR2 from the germline V gene are SGHTA and FQGNSA. This CDR3 comprises 15 residues. CDR3 residues: CASTREGFTSYEQYF. CDR3 sequence (DNA): TGTGCCAGCACGAGGGAGGGGTTCACCTCCTACGAGCAGTACTTC.

A remark on this clone: One junction end does not reproduce the germline sequence, and a read error may be involved. The rearrangement joins TRBV7-9 to TRBJ2-7; tentative D call: TRBD1 (7 bases). The germline CDR1 and CDR2 sequences are SEHNR and FQNEAQ (reference sequence). CDR3 length equals 12 residues. The CDR3: CSSSLEDREVYF. The CDR3 DNA sequence: TGTTCCAGCAGCTTAGAAGACAGGGAGGTGTACTTC.

The chain combines TRBV28 with TRBJ1-3; the D is unclear. This CDR3 has 14 residues. Germline CDR1 and CDR2: MDHEN and SYDVKM. V was clipped by 8 bases and J by 0 bases, with 11 bases between them. DNA for the CDR3: TGTGCCAGCGGCCTTGGGCCCTCTGGAAACACCATATATTTT. This codes for CASGLGPSGNTIYF.

The rearrangement links TRBV29-1 to TRBJ2-3, with TRBD1 identical over 9 bases. The CDR3 runs to 15 residues. V shed 2 bases, J shed 4 bases, and the junction held 7 bases outside the gene matches. Germline-derived CDR1 and CDR2 are SQVTM and ANQGSEA. The CDR3 DNA reads as TGCAGCGTTGAATTCCGGACAGGGGACCCAGATACGCAGTATTTT. Protein sequence: CSVEFRTGDPDTQYF.

The chain employs TRBV28 and TRBJ2-5; TRBD2 matches 8 bases. The CDR3 length is 14 residues. Per germline, CDR1 MDHEN and CDR2 SYDVKM. V lost 7 bases to trimming and J lost 2 bases; unmatched junction nucleotides: 6. The CDR3 spells CASTTPGGQETQYF. The CDR3 coding sequence is TGTGCCAGCACCACCCCGGGGGGGCAAGAGACCCAGTACTTC. The complete variable domain, with remaining parts taken from reference TRBV28 and TRBJ2-5, reads DVKVTQSSRYLVKRTGEKVFLECVQDMDHENMFWYRQDPGLGLRLIYFSYDVKMKEKGDIPEGYSVSREKKERFSLILESASTNQTSMYLCASTTPGGQETQYFGPGTRLLVL.

This sequence joins TRBV7-2 and TRBJ2-5; 7 bases align to TRBD1. The CDR3 runs 14 residues. The germline gives CDR1 SGHTA, CDR2 FQGNSA. Germline trimming cut 4 bases from V and 5 bases from J; bases unmatched to any gene: 7. The chain's CDR3 is CASSSNRGSETQYF. DNA for the CDR3: TGTGCCAGCAGCTCCAACAGGGGTTCGGAGACCCAGTACTTC.

The chain couples TRBV7-8 to TRBJ2-5; 11 positions match TRBD1. This CDR3 comprises 18 residues. CDR1 and CDR2 (germline): SGHVS, FQNEAQ. Trimming removed 0 bases from V and 1 base from J; junction bases left unmatched: 7. The CDR3 loop is CASSLAFRDRGTQETQYF. In DNA form, the CDR3 reads TGTGCCAGCAGCTTAGCGTTTCGGGACAGGGGGACCCAAGAGACCCAGTACTTC.

This sequence joins TRBV7-3 and TRBJ2-1; 11 bases agree with TRBD2. The V segment lost 4 bases and the J segment 3 bases; nucleotides outside the gene matches: 2. Germline-derived CDR1 and CDR2 are SGHTA and FQGTGA. The CDR3 extends over 15 amino acids. Written as DNA, the CDR3 is TGTGCCAGCAGCTGGGGACTAGCGGTCTACAATGAGCAGTTCTTC. This sequence encodes CASSWGLAVYNEQFF.

This rearrangement joins TRBV4-1 to TRBJ2-1; 7 positions agree with TRBD2. Trimming removed 2 bases from V and 8 bases from J; junction bases left unmatched: 6. CDR1 MGHRA and CDR2 YSYEKL come from the germline V gene. This CDR3 region has 14 residues. The CDR3 reads CASSQRREVDEQFF. In DNA form, the CDR3 reads TGCGCCAGCAGCCAAAGACGGGAGGTTGATGAGCAGTTCTTC.

This clone has just one count. This chain links TRBV5-6 with TRBJ2-7; maybe TRBD1 (6 bases). Germline lookup yields CDR1 SGHDT and CDR2 YYEEEE. This CDR3 contains 14 residues. V was shortened by 4 bases and J by 2 bases, with 13 bases between the two germline ends. The CDR3 DNA reads as TGTGCCAGCAGCCCCGGGACAAAGCCCTACGAGCAGTACTTC. Its protein product is CASSPGTKPYEQYF.

This chain joins TRBV9 and TRBJ1-6, with no clear D. The CDR3 contains 14 residues. Germline CDR1 and CDR2: SGDLS and YYNGEE. The germline V and J ends were trimmed by 2 bases and 9 bases, with 12 bases remaining between them. The CDR3 spells CASSVSAESSPLHF. CDR3 nucleotide sequence: TGTGCCAGCAGCGTGTCGGCGGAATCTTCACCCCTCCACTTT.

This sequence joins TRBV19 and TRBJ1-5; 7 bases match TRBD1. CDR1 is LNHDA, CDR2 SQIVND, per germline (reference sequence). The V segment lost 1 base and the J segment 0 bases; nucleotides outside the gene matches: 6. The CDR3 is made up of 17 amino acids. CDR3 DNA: TGTGCCAGTAGTATAGTCGGGACAGCTGATAGCAATCAGCCCCAGCATTTT. Translation gives CASSIVGTADSNQPQHF. The whole variable domain, filled in from reference TRBV19 and TRBJ1-5, reads DGGITQSPKYLFRKEGQNVTLSCEQNLNHDAMYWYRQDPGQGLRLIYYSQIVNDFQKGDIAEGYSVSREKKESFPLTVTSAQKNPTAFYLCASSIVGTADSNQPQHFGDGTRLSIL.